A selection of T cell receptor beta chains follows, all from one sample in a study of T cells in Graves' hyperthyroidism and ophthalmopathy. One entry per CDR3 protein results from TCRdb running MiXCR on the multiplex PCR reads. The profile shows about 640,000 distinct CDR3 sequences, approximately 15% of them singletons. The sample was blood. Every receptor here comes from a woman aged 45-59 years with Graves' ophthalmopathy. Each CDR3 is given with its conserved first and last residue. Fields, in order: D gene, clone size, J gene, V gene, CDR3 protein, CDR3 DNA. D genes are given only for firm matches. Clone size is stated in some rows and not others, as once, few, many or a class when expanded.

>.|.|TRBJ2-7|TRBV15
CATSRGSIGISYEQYF
TGTGCCACCAGCAGAGGTTCTATTGGGATCTCCTACGAGCAGTACTTC
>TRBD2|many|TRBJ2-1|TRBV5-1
CASSATLAELNNEQFF
TGCGCCAGCAGCGCCACACTAGCGGAGCTGAACAATGAGCAGTTCTTC
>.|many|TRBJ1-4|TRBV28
CATKGPKNEKLFF
TGTGCCACCAAGGGCCCCAAAAATGAAAAACTGTTTTTT
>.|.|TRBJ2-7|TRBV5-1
CASSLDSQLYEQYF
TGCGCCAGCAGCTTGGACTCCCAATTGTACGAGCAGTACTTC
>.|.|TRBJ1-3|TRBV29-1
CSVVTTSGNTIYF
TGCAGCGTTGTGACGACCTCTGGAAACACCATATATTTT
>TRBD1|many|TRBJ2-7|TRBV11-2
CASSPVAGGYEQYF
TGTGCCAGCAGCCCCGTCGCAGGGGGCTACGAGCAGTACTTC
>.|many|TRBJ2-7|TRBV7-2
CASSPFPRDGSYEQYF
TGTGCCAGCAGCCCCTTCCCCAGGGACGGCTCCTACGAGCAGTACTTC
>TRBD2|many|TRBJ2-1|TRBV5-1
CASSSGLAGFDEQFF
TGTGCCAGCAGCAGCGGACTAGCGGGATTTGATGAGCAGTTCTTC
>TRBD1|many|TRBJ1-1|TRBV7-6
CASSPGGMSTEAFF
TGTGCCAGCAGCCCAGGGGGTATGAGCACTGAAGCTTTCTTT
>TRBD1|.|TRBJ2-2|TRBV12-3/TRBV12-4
CASTLTGANTGELFF
TGTGCCAGCACCCTGACAGGGGCGAACACCGGGGAGCTGTTTTTT
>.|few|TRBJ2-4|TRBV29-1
CSVADGNIQYF
TGCAGCGTTGCGGACGGAAACATTCAGTACTTC
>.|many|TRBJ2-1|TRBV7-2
CASSLAGGLSYNEQFF
TGTGCCAGCAGCTTAGCGGGAGGCCTCTCCTACAATGAGCAGTTCTTC
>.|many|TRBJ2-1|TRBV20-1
CSARSLSGFRSYNEQFF
TGCAGTGCTAGATCGTTGTCAGGGTTTCGCTCCTACAATGAGCAGTTCTTC
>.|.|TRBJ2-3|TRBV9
CASSVEVVPEVQYF
TGTGCCAGCAGCGTAGAAGTTGTCCCGGAGGTGCAGTATTTT
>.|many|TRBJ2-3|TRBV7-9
CASSLMFGETDTQYF
TGTGCCAGCAGCTTAATGTTCGGGGAGACAGATACGCAGTATTTT
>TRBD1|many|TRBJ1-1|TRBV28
CASSSGTEGNTEAFF
TGTGCCAGCAGTTCCGGGACAGAAGGGAACACTGAAGCTTTCTTT
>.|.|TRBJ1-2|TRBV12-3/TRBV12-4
CVSNGAGLNYGYTF
TGTGTCAGCAATGGGGCAGGCCTAAACTATGGCTACACCTTC
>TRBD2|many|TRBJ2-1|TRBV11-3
CASSLAGGISYNEQFF
TGTGCCAGCAGCTTAGCGGGAGGTATAAGCTACAATGAGCAGTTCTTC
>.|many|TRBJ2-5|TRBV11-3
CASTSRGISQETQYF
TGTGCCAGCACCAGCCGGGGCATCTCCCAAGAGACCCAGTACTTC
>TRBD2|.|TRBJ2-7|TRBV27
CASSSTSGRVYEQYF
TGTGCCAGCAGTAGTACTAGCGGGAGGGTCTACGAGCAGTACTTC
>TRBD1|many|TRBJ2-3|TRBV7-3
CASSLDRATQYF
TGTGCCAGCAGCCTGGACAGGGCTACGCAGTATTTT
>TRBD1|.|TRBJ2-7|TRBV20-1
CSRQGVSYEQYF
TGCAGTAGACAGGGGGTTTCCTACGAGCAGTACTTC
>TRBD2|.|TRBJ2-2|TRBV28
CASTSGRAFGELFF
TGTGCCAGCACTAGCGGGAGGGCCTTCGGGGAGCTGTTTTTT
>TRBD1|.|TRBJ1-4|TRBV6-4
CASSSGTGVEKLFF
TGTGCCAGCAGTTCTGGGACAGGCGTTGAAAAACTGTTTTTT
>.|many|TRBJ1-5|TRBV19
CASSKPGQKRHQPQHF
TGTGCCAGTAGTAAACCGGGACAAAAAAGGCATCAGCCCCAGCATTTT
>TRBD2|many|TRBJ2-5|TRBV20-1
CSARLAGAQETQYF
TGCAGTGCGCGACTAGCGGGAGCTCAAGAGACCCAGTACTTC
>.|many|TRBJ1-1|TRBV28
CASSTGTGNTEAFF
TGTGCCAGCAGCACAGGGACGGGGAACACTGAAGCTTTCTTT
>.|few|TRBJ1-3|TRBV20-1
CSARASGNTIYF
TGCAGTGCTAGAGCCTCTGGAAACACCATATATTTT
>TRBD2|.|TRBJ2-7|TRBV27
CASSSAGGPLGEQYF
TGTGCCAGCAGTTCAGCGGGAGGGCCTCTTGGCGAGCAGTACTTC
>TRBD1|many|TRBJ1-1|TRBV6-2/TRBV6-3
CASSYGQGNTEAFF
TGTGCCAGCAGCTACGGACAGGGGAACACTGAAGCTTTCTTT
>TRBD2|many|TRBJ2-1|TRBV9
CASSATLGLAGGKNEQFF
TGTGCCAGCAGCGCAACATTAGGACTAGCGGGAGGGAAAAATGAGCAGTTCTTC
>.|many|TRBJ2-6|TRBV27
CASSLNSGANVLTF
TGTGCCAGCAGCTTGAACTCTGGGGCCAACGTCCTGACTTTC
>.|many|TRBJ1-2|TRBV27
CASSSGSSTIYGYTF
TGTGCCAGCAGTTCAGGCTCCTCCACCATCTATGGCTACACCTTC
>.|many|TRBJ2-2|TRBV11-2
CASSPLYRDYTGELFF
TGTGCCAGCAGCCCGCTCTACCGGGATTACACCGGGGAGCTGTTTTTT
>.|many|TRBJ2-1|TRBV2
CASSEVSGVEQFF
TGTGCCAGCAGTGAAGTTAGCGGAGTTGAGCAGTTCTTC